What follows describes a single T cell receptor beta chain. There are many counts of this clonotype. The clone's antigen remains unknown. No per-base quality is available; no much larger clone lies one base away. The data were taken from a study of response to subunit inactivated influenza vaccine (dated by TCRdb to 2016 to 2018). Study-wide context: The study used deep quantitative T cell receptor repertoire profiling to track responses to a trivalent subunit inactivated influenza vaccine. Paper-wide results and their limitations: According to the authors, only a limited number of new T cells may be recruited by each seasonal influenza vaccination.

According to the germline V gene, CDR1 reads MDHEN and CDR2 reads SYDVKM. Trimming takes 3 bases from V and 1 base from J, and the germline ends sit 9 bases apart. Inclusive of the bounding cysteine and phenylalanine, the CDR3 is 14 residues long. Just the 42-base CDR3 DNA is kept, in frame starting at base 1. Library creation used RT-PCR. The data were produced on an Illumina HiSeq 2500. TCRdb's own reprocessing of the public reads used fastp at Q25 and MiXCR and kept productive beta chains. All rows with the same CDR3 protein become a single entry with the most common DNA and genes. This sample has roughly 650,000 distinct CDR3 sequences in its table, and 12% to 15% of those were observed once. The ten largest make up about 7.4% of the sample.

This TCR was recovered from a man in his fifties or sixties who received an inactivated influenza vaccine. Donor details come from another sample of the same person, matched by shared clones. Recombination connected TRBV28 to TRBJ1-1, and possibly TRBD1, on 5 matching bases. Sequenced material: PBMCs from blood, taken 14 days before vaccination. Read as DNA, the sequence is TGTGCCAGCAGTTTGGGGCGGGCGAACACTGAAGCTTTCTTT. Translation gives CASSLGRANTEAFF.